A single sample is the source of the 22 T cell receptor beta chains below, sequenced in a study of blood T cell repertoires in COVID-19. Sequenced by immunoSEQ multiplex PCR; TCRdb stores in-frame clones only, minus some. The profile shows 400,000 to 550,000 clones, around 90% of them singletons. The sequenced sample was PBMCs or T cells enriched from blood (not recorded which). The origin of the receptors is a young woman with acute COVID-19.

The chain recombines TRBV28 with TRBJ2-3, with a tentative D call TRBD2 (6 bases). V was clipped by 2 bases and J by 6 bases, with 9 bases between them. The CDR3 is 13 amino acids. Per the germline V gene, CDR1 is MDHEN and CDR2 is SYDVKM. The DNA of the CDR3 is TGTGCCAGCAGTTTAAGTGGGGGGGATACGCAGTATTTT. Its translation is CASSLSGGDTQYF.

The table lists this clone with a few counts. The chain joins TRBV12-5 to TRBJ1-3; D possibly corresponds to TRBD1 (5 bases). Trimming pared 3 bases from V and 3 bases from J, leaving 9 bases between. The germline V gene encodes CDR1 LGHNT and CDR2 FRNRAP. CDR3 size: 14 residues. The CDR3 sequence: CASGFGGGGNTIYF. DNA of the CDR3: TGTGCTAGTGGTTTCGGGGGAGGTGGAAACACCATATATTTT. Using reference TRBV12-5 and TRBJ1-3 for the parts outside the CDR3, the full variable domain is DARVTQTPRHKVTEMGQEVTMRCQPILGHNTVFWYRQTMMQGLELLAYFRNRAPLDDSGMPKDRFSAEMPDATLATLKIQPSEPRDSAVYFCASGFGGGGNTIYFGEGSWLTVV.

This clone was picked up one time. This CDR3 is CASSPRQGGTEAFF. As DNA, the CDR3 is TGTGCCAGCAGCCCCCGACAGGGTGGCACTGAAGCTTTCTTT. V is TRBV5-4 and J is TRBJ1-1; 7 bases are a match to TRBD1. Trimming took 4 bases from V and 4 from J; bases not matched to a gene: 7. The CDR3 has 14 amino acids. CDR1 and CDR2 from the germline V gene are SGHNT and YYREEE (reference sequence).

V usage is TRBV15 and J usage is TRBJ1-2; D may be TRBD1 (6 bases). Trimming took 3 bases from V and 7 from J, leaving 24 bases between them. The CDR3 contains 17 residues. Germline V CDR1 and CDR2: LNHNV, YYDKDF (reference sequence). CDR3 nucleotides: TGTGCCACCAGCAGCTTGAGCTCACAGGGAGAGAGGATTGGCTACACCTTC. Translation gives CATSSLSSQGERIGYTF.

This clone has a handful of counts. This chain links TRBV12-5 with TRBJ1-4, with TRBD1 matching 8 bases. Germline V gene sequence: CDR1 LGHNT, CDR2 FRNRAP. J was trimmed by 12 bases and V by 6 bases; bases with no gene match: 6. The CDR3 is 12 amino acids. CDR3 region: CASGLDRGELFF. The CDR3 region has the DNA TGTGCTAGTGGCCTTGACAGGGGCGAACTGTTTTTT.

J is TRBJ2-7 and V is TRBV30; a weak D match, TRBD2 (5 bases). This CDR3 contains 11 residues. Germline V gives CDR1 GTSNPN, CDR2 SVGIG (reference sequence). V lost 3 bases and J 3 bases, leaving 6 bases between the germline ends. DNA of the CDR3: TGTGCCTGGAGCGCGGGCTACGAGCAGTACTTC. Translating gives CAWSAGYEQYF.

The V call is TRBV28, the J call TRBJ2-1; tentatively, D is TRBD2 (5 bases). V was clipped by 3 bases and J by 7 bases, with 19 bases between them. The CDR3 is 16 amino acids. Germline assignment: CDR1 MDHEN and CDR2 SYDVKM. The CDR3 DNA reads TGTGCCAGCAGTTTCGGGTGGCGGGCAAGGACGAATGAGCAGTTCTTC. Its protein is CASSFGWRARTNEQFF.

The chain carries TRBV4-1 and TRBJ1-1; the match to TRBD1 covers 8 bases. Trimming removed 3 bases from V and 1 base from J; junction bases left unmatched: 4. The CDR3 consists of 15 residues. CDR1 MGHRA and CDR2 YSYEKL come from the germline V gene. The chain's CDR3 is CASSHRQGTNTEAFF. The CDR3 DNA reads as TGCGCCAGCAGCCACCGACAGGGGACGAACACTGAAGCTTTCTTT.

This CDR3 reads CSAPLKQGHTF. The CDR3 DNA reads TGCAGTGCTCCATTAAAACAGGGTCACACCTTC. The chain recombines TRBV20-1 with TRBJ1-2; D may be TRBD1 (6 bases). V was cut by 5 bases and J by 12 bases, with 16 bases left in between. This CDR3 has 11 amino acids. CDR1 and CDR2 from the germline V gene are DFQATT and SNEGSKA (reference sequence).

This chain joins TRBV19 and TRBJ2-2; 8 nucleotides line up with TRBD1. With V trimmed by 5 bases and J by 5 bases, 4 bases remained unmatched. CDR3 length: 14 residues. Germline CDR1 LNHDA, CDR2 SQIVND (reference sequence). CDR3 loop: CASSRTGQTGELFF. CDR3 sequence (DNA): TGTGCCAGTAGTCGGACAGGGCAGACCGGGGAGCTGTTTTTT.

This clone was picked up a small number of times. The V and J genes are TRBV29-1 and TRBJ1-6; TRBD1 might be the D (6 bases). The V end lost 6 bases, the J end lost 8 bases, and 11 bases lay between the germline ends. The CDR3 runs to 12 residues. Germline loops: CDR1 SQVTM, CDR2 ANQGSEA. DNA of the CDR3: TGCAGCGTAGGGGACAAGGATTCACCCCTCCACTTT. The encoded protein is CSVGDKDSPLHF.

The chain couples TRBV5-1 to TRBJ2-1; 7 bases match TRBD2. CDR1 is SGHRS, CDR2 YFSETQ, per germline. Germline trimming cut 8 bases from V and 0 bases from J; bases unmatched to any gene: 8. This CDR3 contains 15 residues. The CDR3 DNA follows: TGCGCCAGAACCGCGGGAGCGATCTCCTACAATGAGCAGTTCTTC. This codes for CARTAGAISYNEQFF.

Only one count was recorded for this clone. The chain joins TRBV14 to TRBJ2-7; 8 positions match TRBD1. After removal of 4 bases from V and 2 bases from J, the junction contained 1 base not matched to a gene. The germline CDR1 and CDR2 sequences are SGHDN and FVKESK. The CDR3 consists of 13 residues. This CDR3 is CASSRDRTYEQYF. The DNA of the CDR3 is TGTGCCAGCAGCCGGGACAGGACCTACGAGCAGTACTTC.

Only one count was recorded for this clone. The CDR3: CATSGLGVGGTQYF. DNA for the CDR3: TGTGCCACCAGTGGACTAGGGGTGGGCGGTACGCAGTATTTT. The chain employs TRBV24-1 and TRBJ2-3; a possible D gene is TRBD2 (6 bases). The CDR3 is 14 amino acids. Per the germline V gene, CDR1 is KGHDR and CDR2 is SFDVKD. The V end was cut by 5 bases, the J end by 8 bases, with 16 bases between.

The rearrangement joins TRBV6-6 to TRBJ2-1; 7 positions match TRBD1. The germline V gene encodes CDR1 MNHNY and CDR2 SVGAGI (reference sequence). The CDR3 length is 15 residues. V trimming: 5 bases; J trimming: 1 base; junction bases outside the gene matches: 5. CDR3 loop: CASSDGTVSYNEQFF. DNA for the CDR3: TGTGCCAGCAGTGACGGGACAGTATCCTACAATGAGCAGTTCTTC.

In its sample, this clone was seen once. CDR3 region: CASSLSRAGVSPLHF. DNA of the CDR3: TGTGCCAGCAGCTTGTCCCGGGCAGGGGTCTCACCCCTCCACTTT. The J gene is TRBJ1-6, the V gene TRBV7-6, with TRBD1 as a possible D gene (6 bases). Germline values: CDR1 SGHVS, CDR2 FNYEAQ. The V end was cut by 3 bases, the J end by 10 bases, with 16 bases between. The length of the CDR3 is 15 residues.

The V call is TRBV30, the J call TRBJ2-5; D gene unclear. Germline CDR1 GTSNPN, CDR2 SVGIG (reference sequence). The CDR3 covers 12 residues. V gave up 0 bases and J gave up 6 bases, with 8 bases separating them. The CDR3 sequence is CAWSVQVKTQYF. The DNA of the CDR3 is TGTGCCTGGAGTGTACAAGTAAAGACCCAGTACTTC. The full variable domain, with the rest looked up from reference TRBV30 and TRBJ2-5, is SQTIHQWPATLVQPVGSPLSLECTVEGTSNPNLYWYRQAAGRGLQLLFYSVGIGQISSEVPQNLSASRPQDRQFILSSKKLLLSDSGFYLCAWSVQVKTQYFGPGTRLLVL.

This clone came up once. The chain has TRBV30 and TRBJ1-4; 7 nucleotides line up with TRBD1. Germline CDR1 GTSNPN, CDR2 SVGIG (reference sequence). The CDR3 extends over 15 amino acids. The V gene end was trimmed by 4 bases and the J gene end by 5 bases; junction bases not matched to a gene: 10. The CDR3 sequence: CAWNTLDRLNEKLFF. DNA of the CDR3: TGTGCCTGGAATACCCTGGACAGGCTGAATGAAAAACTGTTTTTT. The variable domain in full, with the rest retrieved from reference TRBV30 and TRBJ1-4, is SQTIHQWPATLVQPVGSPLSLECTVEGTSNPNLYWYRQAAGRGLQLLFYSVGIGQISSEVPQNLSASRPQDRQFILSSKKLLLSDSGFYLCAWNTLDRLNEKLFFGSGTQLSVL.

The V call is TRBV3-1 (or the pseudogene TRBV3-2), the J call TRBJ2-1, with D perhaps matching TRBD1 (6 bases). Trimming stripped 4 bases from V and 7 bases from J, with 14 bases between. The germline gives CDR1 LGHDT, CDR2 YNNKEL (reference sequence). The CDR3 runs 14 residues. This CDR3 is CASSPGFQGNEQFF. CDR3 DNA sequence: TGTGCCAGCAGCCCGGGCTTCCAGGGGAATGAGCAGTTCTTC.

This chain links TRBV12-3 or TRBV12-4 with TRBJ1-1; perhaps TRBD1 as D (6 bases). V lost 5 bases, J lost 3 bases, and 10 bases lay in between. The CDR3 sequence is 13 residues long. CDR3 amino acids: CASSPTGYTEAFF. The CDR3 region has the DNA TGTGCCAGCAGTCCTACAGGGTACACTGAAGCTTTCTTT.

This clone was counted once. V is TRBV7-9 and J is TRBJ2-1, with 12 bases aligning to TRBD2. CDR1 and CDR2 from the germline V gene are SEHNR and FQNEAQ (reference sequence). The CDR3 has 15 residues. V shed 5 bases, J shed 6 bases, and the junction held 5 bases outside the gene matches. In DNA, the CDR3 is TGTGCCAGCAGCCCGAGACTAGCGGGAGTCAATGAGCAGTTCTTC. The encoded protein is CASSPRLAGVNEQFF.

The J gene is TRBJ1-5, the V gene TRBV6-2 or TRBV6-3; 9 bases are a match to TRBD1. The germline V gene encodes CDR1 MNHEY and CDR2 SVGEGT. With V trimmed by 2 bases and J by 7 bases, 3 bases remained unmatched. This CDR3 spans 14 amino acids. The CDR3 nucleotides read TGTGCCAGCAGTTACCGACAGGGGGGGCAGCCCCAGCATTTT. Translating it yields CASSYRQGGQPQHF.